What follows describes a single TCR beta chain. Its antigen is still unknown. The record originates from a study of cytomegalovirus exposure and HLA in healthy donors. Study findings and constraints: 87-base-pair reads could not separate some V segments, including TRBV6-2 and TRBV6-3.

PCR employed 60 Vbeta and 13 Jbeta primers. The assay was immunoSEQ multiplex PCR, and TCRdb's table has in-frame clones only and misses some. The sample has about 120,000 clones, about 68% seen once. Germline assignment: CDR1 SEHNR and CDR2 FQNEAQ (reference sequence). The CDR3 has 18 residues. V lost 3 bases, J lost 5 bases, and 17 bases stayed unmatched. This sequence originates from a man aged 35 to 55 in good health and CMV-seropositive. This rearrangement joins TRBV7-9 to TRBJ2-3; 7 bases fit TRBD2. Sequences were obtained from PBMCs. CDR3 region: CASSLPLVRGGPQDTQYF. The CDR3 DNA is TGTGCCAGCAGCTTGCCCCTCGTTAGGGGAGGGCCCCAAGATACGCAGTATTTT. The entire variable domain, with the rest obtained from reference TRBV7-9 and TRBJ2-3, is as follows: DTGVSQNPRHKITKRGQNVTFRCDPISEHNRLYWYRQTLGQGPEFLTYFQNEAQLEKSRLLSDRFSAERPKGSFSTLEIQRTEQGDSAMYLCASSLPLVRGGPQDTQYFGPGTRLTVL.